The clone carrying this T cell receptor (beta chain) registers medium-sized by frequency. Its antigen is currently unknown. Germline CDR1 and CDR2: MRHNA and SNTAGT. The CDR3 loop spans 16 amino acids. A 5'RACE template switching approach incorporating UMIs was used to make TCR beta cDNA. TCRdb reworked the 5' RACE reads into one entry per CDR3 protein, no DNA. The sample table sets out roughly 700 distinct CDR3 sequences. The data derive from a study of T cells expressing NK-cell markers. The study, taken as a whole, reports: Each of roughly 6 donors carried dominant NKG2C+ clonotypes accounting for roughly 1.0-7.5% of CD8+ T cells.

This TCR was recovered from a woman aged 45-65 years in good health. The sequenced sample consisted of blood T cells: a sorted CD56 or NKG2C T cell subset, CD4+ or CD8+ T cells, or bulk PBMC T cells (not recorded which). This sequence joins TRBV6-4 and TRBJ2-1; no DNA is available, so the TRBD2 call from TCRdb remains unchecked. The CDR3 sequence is CASSDSAGGFGNEQFF.